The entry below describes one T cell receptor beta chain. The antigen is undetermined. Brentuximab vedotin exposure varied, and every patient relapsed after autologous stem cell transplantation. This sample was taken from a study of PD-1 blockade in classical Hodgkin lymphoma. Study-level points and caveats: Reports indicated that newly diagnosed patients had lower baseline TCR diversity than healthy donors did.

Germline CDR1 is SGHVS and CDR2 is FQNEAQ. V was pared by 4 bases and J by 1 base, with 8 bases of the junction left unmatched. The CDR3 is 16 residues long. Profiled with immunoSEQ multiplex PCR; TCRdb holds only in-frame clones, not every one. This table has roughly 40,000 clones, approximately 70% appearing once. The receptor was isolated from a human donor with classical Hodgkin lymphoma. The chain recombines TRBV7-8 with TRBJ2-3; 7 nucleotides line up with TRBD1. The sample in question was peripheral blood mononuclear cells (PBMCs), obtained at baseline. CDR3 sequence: CASSYDRGGGTDTQYF. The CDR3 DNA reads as TGTGCCAGCAGCTATGACAGAGGGGGCGGCACAGATACGCAGTATTTT. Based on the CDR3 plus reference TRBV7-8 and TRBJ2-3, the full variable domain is GAGVSQSPRYKVAKRGQDVALRCDPISGHVSLFWYQQALGQGPEFLTYFQNEAQLDKSGLPSDRFFAERPEGSVSTLKIQRTQQEDSAVYLCASSYDRGGGTDTQYFGPGTRLTVL.